This TCR beta chain was found in a study of Graves' ophthalmopathy and Graves' hyperthyroidism. Background on the study: At the time of initial diagnosis and before any treatment, peripheral blood was collected.

PBMCs were obtained from about 9.4 ml of fresh peripheral blood. This clonotype was seen repeatedly, ten times or more. CDR3 regions of TCR beta were amplified from RNA transcripts. Second-round multiplex PCR came after a first-round RT-PCR that employed HTBI primers. TCRdb redid the calling of the multiplex PCR reads with MiXCR, one entry per CDR3 protein. Counted here are a few hundred thousand distinct CDR3 sequences, roughly 15% occurring once; the ten biggest clones make up roughly 7%. V dropped 1 base and J dropped 6; count of bases not matched to a gene: 9. The CDR3 is made up of 15 amino acids. Germline V gives CDR1 MNHEY, CDR2 SVGAGI.

The V call is TRBV6-5, the J call TRBJ2-7; TRBD2 matches 7 bases. The TCR was taken from a woman aged 18-29 years with stable Graves' hyperthyroidism. What was sequenced was peripheral blood. CDR3 in amino acids: CASSYLSGVSGEQYF. CDR3 DNA sequence: TGTGCCAGCAGTTACTTGAGCGGGGTGAGTGGCGAGCAGTACTTC.